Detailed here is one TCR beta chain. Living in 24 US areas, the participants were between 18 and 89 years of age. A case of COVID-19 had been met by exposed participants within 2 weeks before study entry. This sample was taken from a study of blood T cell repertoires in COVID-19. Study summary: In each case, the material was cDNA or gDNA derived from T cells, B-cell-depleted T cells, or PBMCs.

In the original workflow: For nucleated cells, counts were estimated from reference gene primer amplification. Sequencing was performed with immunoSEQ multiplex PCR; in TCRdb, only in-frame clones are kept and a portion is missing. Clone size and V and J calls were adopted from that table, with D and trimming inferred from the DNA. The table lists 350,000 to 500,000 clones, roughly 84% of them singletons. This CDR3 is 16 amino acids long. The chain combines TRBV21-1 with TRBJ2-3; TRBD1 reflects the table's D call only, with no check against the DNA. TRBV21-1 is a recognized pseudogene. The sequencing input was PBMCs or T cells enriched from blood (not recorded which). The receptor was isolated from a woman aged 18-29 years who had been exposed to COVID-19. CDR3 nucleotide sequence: TGTGCCAGCAGCAAAATATTGGGCAGGGACACAGATACGCAGTATTTT. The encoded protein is CASSKILGRDTDTQYF.